This T cell receptor (beta chain) was observed in a study of tumor-infiltrating T cells and Merkel cell polyomavirus (dated 2017 in TCRdb). Some background on the complete study: CD8+ T cells specific for the Merkel cell polyomavirus KLL epitope were examined in Merkel cell carcinoma patients. TRB sequencing was performed on KLL-tetramer-sorted cells from blood or tumor-infiltrating lymphocytes in fewer than 15 samples, as well as on 11 to 12 matched whole-tumor samples. The therapies patients received were varied and non-standardized, including chemotherapy, radiation and immunotherapies. Varying disease stages were represented at patient presentation, and patients were followed for a median of approximately 2.5 years (range roughly 1.1 to 6.0 years). Across the study, one tumor sample was obtained as a frozen nodal tumor digest and one as a flash-frozen core biopsy of a metastasis. Most whole-tumor samples were obtained as 25-micron curls cut from formalin-fixed, paraffin-embedded tissue blocks. Here is what the overall study found, with its caveats: A significant MCC-specific survival advantage (P = 0.0051) was associated with a greater number of unique KLL-specific clonotypes in tumors (roughly 5-120 vs 0-3). The small sample size of the study (n of about eleven patients) is a limitation. Because the study covered only a single viral epitope, T cells targeting other Merkel cell polyomavirus epitopes were not captured. Significantly improved MCC-specific survival was associated with a higher intratumoral fraction of KLL-specific T cells (about 1.9-20% versus roughly 0-0.15%). KLL-specific TRB repertoires were diverse and largely private, with only one public clonotype among around 430 unique sequences, shared by two patients.

By immunohistochemistry, the tumors of all patients showed robust positive staining for Merkel cell polyomavirus Large T antigen. Some eleven Merkel cell carcinoma patients were included, each with robust KLL-tetramer+ populations (above 0.04% of CD8+ T cells) in blood and/or cultured TIL. Every patient was Caucasian, and patient ages had a median of approximately 64 years and ranged from roughly 45 to 85 years. Preparation of the library involved the immunoSEQ multiplex PCR assay. Adaptive Biotechnologies (Seattle, WA) carried out genomic DNA extraction, TRB sequencing and normalization. The authors' pipeline ran thus. Clonality was computed as one minus Shannon entropy of productive TRB sequences normalized by log2 of unique productive sequences. To identify KLL-specific clonotypes in tumors, TCRbeta CDR3 amino acid sequences were matched against the sequences from the tetramer-sorted sample of each patient. What TCRdb holds here is the immuneACCESS table cut down to in-frame rearrangements. Part of the clones is not present; checked against another copy, under half of the missing clones reflect an unresolved V gene, and the others are unexplained. For V, J and clone size, that table is used; D and trimming come from the DNA. This sample comprises about 3,000 clones, roughly 81% of them detected only once. The ten largest account for approximately 9% of the sample.

The CDR3 runs 14 amino acids, cysteine and phenylalanine included. The entry retains the CDR3 DNA only, 42 bases that are in frame from base 1. Trimming at the junction amounts to 5 bases on V and 0 bases on J, and the germline ends lie 10 bases apart. CDR1 and CDR2, looked up from the germline V gene, are MNHNS and SASEGT. Note on this clone: What antigen it recognizes has not been identified. No clone much larger than this one lies a single base away; base qualities are absent.

The clonotype was recovered from a man aged 45-65 years with Merkel cell carcinoma. The sequence joins TRBV6-1 to TRBJ2-5, with no confident D gene call. Sequencing was carried out using tumor tissue. CDR3 reads: CASSLRSYQETQYF. The DNA sequence follows: TGTGCCAGCAGTCTACGATCGTACCAAGAGACCCAGTACTTC.